This TCR beta chain was obtained from a study of early T cells in non-severe SARS-CoV-2 infection. Germline V gene data show CDR1 as MNHEY and CDR2 as SVGAGI. Trimming pared 4 bases from V and 1 base from J, leaving 7 bases between. There are 14 residues in the CDR3. This clonotype has ten or more counts. TCRdb re-called the 5' RACE reads through MiXCR, storing one row per CDR3 protein. The sample shows approximately 40,000 distinct CDR3 sequences, 11% of them seen only once. The TCR was taken from an adult who was a healthcare worker with PCR-confirmed SARS-CoV-2 infection or an uninfected control (not recorded which). V gene TRBV6-5 combines with J gene TRBJ2-2; no reliable D call. The sequencing input was whole blood. The CDR3 protein is CASSLEGNTGELFF. The CDR3 coding sequence is TGTGCCAGCAGTTTGGAAGGGAACACCGGGGAGCTGTTTTTT.